The rows below give T cell receptor beta chains drawn from one sample of a study of T-cell reconstitution after alpha-beta-depleted transplantation in children. One entry per CDR3 protein results from TCRdb running MiXCR on the PCR reads. This sample has 400,000 to 550,000 distinct CDR3 sequences; 10% occur once, and the top ten carry approximately 2%. Sequencing used PBMCs, obtained before TCRalphabeta/CD19-depleted stem cell transplant. Receptors were obtained from a child aged 2 to 10 with inherited bone marrow failure, due to receive a stem cell transplant. The conserved cysteine and the conserved F or W are not part of the CDR3 here.

TRBJ2-1	TRBV20-1	SATLGLAGLEEQF
TRBJ2-3	TRBV11-2	ASSFSGSRTDTQY
TRBJ2-1	TRBV4-2	ASSQWTSGTVYNEQF
TRBJ2-1	TRBV6-5	ASSYRGTYNEQF
TRBJ1-6	TRBV20-1	SARVNSNSPLH
TRBJ2-4	TRBV6-1	ASSEAGRQGATWGDIQY
TRBJ1-6	TRBV6-5	ASSTNYRGAVSPLH
TRBJ2-1	TRBV20-1	SAITSGRNNEQF
TRBJ2-7	TRBV18	ASSPRQGNEQY
TRBJ2-3	TRBV5-4	ASSPPSGQDTQY
TRBJ2-7	TRBV7-9	ASSFLGGATPYEQY
TRBJ1-1	TRBV19	ASSARDRNTEAF
TRBJ2-7	TRBV27	ASSLGGGAAYEQY
TRBJ1-3	TRBV7-2	ASSLSSQPSGNTIY
TRBJ2-2	TRBV4-3	ASRDYRGRGTGELF
TRBJ2-7	TRBV7-2	ASSLGWQGAYEQY
TRBJ1-6	TRBV9	ASMEGDNSPLH
TRBJ1-6	TRBV7-2	ASSFGTAGNSPLH
TRBJ2-3	TRBV6-5	ASSYRMGYTDTQY
TRBJ2-7	TRBV12-3/TRBV12-4	ASSTLGTSSLYEQY
TRBJ2-1	TRBV7-9	ASSFGTSASSYNEQF
TRBJ2-5	TRBV7-8	ASSRTGTAIFVETQY
TRBJ2-3	TRBV2	ASSEAPLAGDADTQY
TRBJ1-1	TRBV5-1	ASNPGTGATEAF
TRBJ2-1	TRBV6-2/TRBV6-3	APPRREQF
TRBJ1-1	TRBV7-9	ASSFATGGPEAF
TRBJ2-1	TRBV27	ASSLVVYNELF
TRBJ1-5	TRBV7-2	ASSWGGYSNQPQH
TRBJ2-7	TRBV5-1	ASSAEGLAGVYEQY
TRBJ1-5	TRBV10-1	ASSESAQPQH
TRBJ2-7	TRBV5-1	ASIDLPGRNSYEQY
TRBJ2-3	TRBV9	ASSVGRGGEDTQY
TRBJ2-6	TRBV21-1	ASSNGRGLAGANVLT
TRBJ2-3	TRBV18	ASSPYTSTDTQY
TRBJ2-2	TRBV20-1	SARGKRVDTGELF
TRBJ2-3	TRBV27	ASSFERAPSTDTQY
TRBJ2-1	TRBV20-1	SARVVDYNEQF
TRBJ2-3	TRBV12-3/TRBV12-4	ASSFRARGFVRGTDTQY
TRBJ2-7	TRBV29-1	SVDADYEQY
TRBJ2-1	TRBV7-9	ASSLANGAYNEQF
TRBJ2-1	TRBV10-3	ATLTSGRALGSYNEQF
TRBJ2-3	TRBV10-3	AISGGLAALHGDTQY